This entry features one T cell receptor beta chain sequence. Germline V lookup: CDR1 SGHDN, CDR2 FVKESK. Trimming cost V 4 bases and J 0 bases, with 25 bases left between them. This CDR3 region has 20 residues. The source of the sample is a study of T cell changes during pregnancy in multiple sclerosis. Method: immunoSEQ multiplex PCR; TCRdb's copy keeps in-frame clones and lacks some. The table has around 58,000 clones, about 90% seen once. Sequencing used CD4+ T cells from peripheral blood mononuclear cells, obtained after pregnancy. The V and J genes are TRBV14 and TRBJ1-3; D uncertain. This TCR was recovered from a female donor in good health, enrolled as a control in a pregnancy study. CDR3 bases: TGTGCCAGCAGCCCGTACTCTCCGCGGAGTTCCCACATCTCTGGAAACACCATATATTTT. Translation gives CASSPYSPRSSHISGNTIYF.